Below, 18 T cell receptor beta chains from the same sample are listed, as sequenced in a study of blood T cell repertoires in COVID-19. The method was immunoSEQ multiplex PCR; TCRdb's version includes in-frame clones alone and lacks a portion of them. This table has about 140,000 clones, around 79% appearing once. Specimen: PBMCs or T cells enriched from blood (not recorded which). These receptors were obtained from a woman in her 50s who had recovered from COVID-19.

This clone was seen only once. The gene calls are TRBV13 and TRBJ1-1; TRBD1 matches at 8 bases. CDR1 PRHDT and CDR2 FYEKMQ come from the germline V gene (reference sequence). This CDR3 comprises 14 residues. V shed 5 bases, J shed 10 bases, and the junction held 12 bases outside the gene matches. CDR3 loop: CASSPRTGLMAAFF. CDR3 nucleotides: TGTGCCAGCAGCCCCCGGACAGGGCTAATGGCAGCTTTCTTT.

The J gene is TRBJ1-1, the V gene TRBV27; D perhaps matches TRBD1 (5 bases). The CDR3 covers 14 residues. Germline-derived CDR1 and CDR2 are MNHEY and SMNVEV (reference sequence). The V gene lost 6 bases and the J gene lost 5 bases, with 16 bases spanning the gap. The CDR3 is CASSTEQVGTEAFF. The CDR3 DNA sequence: TGTGCCAGCAGCACCGAACAGGTGGGAACTGAAGCTTTCTTT.

V usage is TRBV5-1 and J usage is TRBJ1-6; D gene unclear. Trimming stripped 7 bases from V and 1 base from J, with 12 bases between. From germline, CDR1 is SGHRS and CDR2 YFSETQ. The CDR3 has 15 amino acids. CDR3 sequence: CASRPRSSYNSPLHF. The CDR3 DNA reads as TGCGCCAGCCGGCCCCGGAGTTCCTATAATTCACCCCTCCACTTT.

The rearrangement joins TRBV2 to TRBJ2-1, with 12 bases identical to TRBD1. The CDR3 spans 15 residues. The J segment lost 7 bases and the V segment lost 3 bases, leaving 4 bases of the junction unmatched. CDR1 and CDR2 (germline): SNHLY, FYNNEI. CDR3 nucleotides: TGTGCCAGCAGTGAGAGGGACAGGGGGCTGAATGAGCAGTTCTTC. Translation: CASSERDRGLNEQFF.

There are a few counts of this clone. J is TRBJ2-7 and V is TRBV2; 7 nucleotides align to TRBD1. CDR3 length equals 14 residues. Germline CDR1 SNHLY, CDR2 FYNNEI. The junction had 3 bases not matched to a gene; V was cut back by 2 bases and J by 2 bases. CDR3 loop: CASSETGVAYEQYF. The CDR3 coding sequence is TGTGCCAGCAGTGAAACAGGGGTGGCCTACGAGCAGTACTTC. The whole variable domain, filled in from reference TRBV2 and TRBJ2-7, reads EPEVTQTPSHQVTQMGQEVILRCVPISNHLYFYWYRQILGQKVEFLVSFYNNEISEKSEIFDDQFSVERPDGSNFTLKIRSTKLEDSAMYFCASSETGVAYEQYFGPGTRLTVT.

The gene calls are TRBV7-2 and TRBJ2-3; 9 bases are shared with TRBD2. CDR1 is SGHTA and CDR2 is FQGNSA in the germline V gene. This CDR3 has 16 amino acids. The trim removed 0 bases at V and 1 base at J, leaving 2 bases unmatched. CDR3 DNA sequence: TGTGCCAGCAGCTTAGCGTCTAGCGGGGGCACAGATACGCAGTATTTT. Encoded protein: CASSLASSGGTDTQYF.

The rearrangement uses TRBV5-1 and TRBJ2-3; TRBD2 matches at 7 bases. The V and J ends lost 4 bases and 5 bases, in that order; junction bases with no gene match: 10. CDR1 is SGHRS and CDR2 is YFSETQ in the germline V gene. This CDR3 contains 15 residues. The CDR3 sequence is CASSPGEGHRDTQYF. The CDR3, as DNA: TGCGCCAGCAGCCCGGGGGAGGGCCACAGAGATACGCAGTATTTT.

V gene TRBV18 combines with J gene TRBJ1-2; 8 positions match TRBD1. CDR3 size: 13 residues. In germline, CDR1 is KGHSH, CDR2 LQKENI. V dropped 5 bases and J dropped 6; count of bases not matched to a gene: 5. CDR3 sequence reads: CASSTGQGDGYTF. CDR3 coding DNA: TGTGCCAGCTCAACCGGACAGGGAGATGGCTACACCTTC.

The chain is built from TRBV5-6 and TRBJ1-2, with 7 bases aligning to TRBD1. The ends lost 4 bases at V and 6 bases at J; junction bases unmatched: 9. Germline CDR1 is SGHDT and CDR2 is YYEEEE. The CDR3 runs to 14 residues. For the CDR3, the DNA is TGTGCCAGCAGCCAGGGGGTAGGGGACGATGGCTACACCTTC. It specifies CASSQGVGDDGYTF.

The chain couples TRBV7-8 to TRBJ2-2, with a weak D call TRBD1 (6 bases). CDR3 length equals 15 residues. Per the germline V gene, CDR1 is SGHVS and CDR2 is FQNEAQ. With 7 bases removed from V and 6 bases from J, the gap between germline ends came to 18 bases. The CDR3 sequence: CASMGQGISPGELFF. In DNA form, the CDR3 reads TGTGCCAGCATGGGGCAGGGGATTTCTCCCGGGGAGCTGTTTTTT.

This chain links TRBV6-2 or TRBV6-3 with TRBJ2-1; 13 bases are shared with TRBD2. The CDR3 covers 16 residues. Per the germline V gene, CDR1 is MNHEY and CDR2 is SVGEGT. The V segment lost 4 bases and the J segment 5 bases; nucleotides outside the gene matches: 5. CDR3 sequence (DNA): TGTGCCAGCAGTTTGACTAGCGGGAGGAAGGACAATGAGCAGTTCTTC. Protein sequence: CASSLTSGRKDNEQFF.

The rearrangement uses TRBV11-2 and TRBJ2-7; D might be TRBD1 (6 bases). The V end was cut by 5 bases, the J end by 7 bases, with 21 bases between. CDR3 size: 15 residues. The germline gives CDR1 SGHAT, CDR2 FQNNGV. The CDR3 nucleotides are TGTGCCAGCAGCCAATCCGGGACATCCCTACGGGAGCAGTACTTC. Protein: CASSQSGTSLREQYF.

This chain uses TRBV6-5 with TRBJ1-1; possibly TRBD1 for D (5 bases). The V gene lost 2 bases and the J gene lost 5 bases, with 15 bases spanning the gap. There are 15 residues in the CDR3. Germline-derived CDR1 and CDR2 are MNHEY and SVGAGI. In DNA, the CDR3 is TGTGCCAGCAGTTACAAGGCAGGGCGACTGACTGAAGCTTTCTTT. Protein: CASSYKAGRLTEAFF.

V usage is TRBV6-1 and J usage is TRBJ2-1; 15 positions match TRBD2. With V trimmed by 2 bases and J by 12 bases, 2 bases remained unmatched. The CDR3 totals 14 residues. Per the germline V gene, CDR1 is MNHNS and CDR2 is SASEGT. CDR3 DNA sequence: TGTGCCAGCAGTGAACCGGGACTAGCGGGGGGGCAGTTCTTC. Its translation: CASSEPGLAGGQFF.

The genes are TRBV28 and TRBJ2-5, with 7 bases aligning to TRBD1. This CDR3 is 14 amino acids long. Per the germline V gene, CDR1 is MDHEN and CDR2 is SYDVKM. V lost 4 bases, J lost 1 base, and 3 bases stayed unmatched. The CDR3 DNA follows: TGTGCCAGCAGTTCACAGGGGACCCAAGAGACCCAGTACTTC. Its translation is CASSSQGTQETQYF.

The chain's CDR3 is CSAFTEAFF. CDR3 DNA: TGCAGTGCCTTCACTGAAGCTTTCTTT. The chain combines TRBV20-1 with TRBJ1-1; D unclear. CDR1 is DFQATT, CDR2 SNEGSKA, per germline (reference sequence). The CDR3 is 9 amino acids. Trimming cost V 6 bases and J 4 bases, with 3 bases left between them.

This clone was recorded many times. This chain connects TRBV6-2 or TRBV6-3 to TRBJ2-7, with 11 bases aligning to TRBD1. The CDR3 is 15 amino acids. Trimming removed 4 bases from V and 0 bases from J; junction bases left unmatched: 2. Germline CDR1 MNHEY, CDR2 SVGEGT. CDR3 in amino acids: CASSSGTGGSYEQYF. The DNA of the CDR3 is TGTGCCAGCAGTTCCGGGACAGGGGGCTCCTACGAGCAGTACTTC.

This chain joins TRBV12-5 and TRBJ2-1; 10 bases map to TRBD2. The CDR3 has 21 residues. Losses at the gene ends were 4 bases for V and 9 bases for J; bases not matched to a gene: 27. Per germline, CDR1 LGHNT and CDR2 FRNRAP. The CDR3 nucleotides read TGTGCTAGTGGTTCTACCCCACTGGGCCTAGCGGGAGCCGCTCGACCAAGTGAGCAGTTCTTC. It is translated as CASGSTPLGLAGAARPSEQFF.